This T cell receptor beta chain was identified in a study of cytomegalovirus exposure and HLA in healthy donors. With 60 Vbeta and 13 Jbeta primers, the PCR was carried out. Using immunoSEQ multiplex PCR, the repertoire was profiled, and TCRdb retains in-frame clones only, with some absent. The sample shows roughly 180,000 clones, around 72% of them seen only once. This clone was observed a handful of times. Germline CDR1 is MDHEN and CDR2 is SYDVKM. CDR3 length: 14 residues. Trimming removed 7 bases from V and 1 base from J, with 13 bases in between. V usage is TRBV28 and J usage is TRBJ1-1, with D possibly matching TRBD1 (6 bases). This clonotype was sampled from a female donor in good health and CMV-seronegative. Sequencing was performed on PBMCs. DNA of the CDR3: TGTGCCAGCACCTTCTCGACAGGGAACACTGAAGCTTTCTTT. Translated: CASTFSTGNTEAFF.